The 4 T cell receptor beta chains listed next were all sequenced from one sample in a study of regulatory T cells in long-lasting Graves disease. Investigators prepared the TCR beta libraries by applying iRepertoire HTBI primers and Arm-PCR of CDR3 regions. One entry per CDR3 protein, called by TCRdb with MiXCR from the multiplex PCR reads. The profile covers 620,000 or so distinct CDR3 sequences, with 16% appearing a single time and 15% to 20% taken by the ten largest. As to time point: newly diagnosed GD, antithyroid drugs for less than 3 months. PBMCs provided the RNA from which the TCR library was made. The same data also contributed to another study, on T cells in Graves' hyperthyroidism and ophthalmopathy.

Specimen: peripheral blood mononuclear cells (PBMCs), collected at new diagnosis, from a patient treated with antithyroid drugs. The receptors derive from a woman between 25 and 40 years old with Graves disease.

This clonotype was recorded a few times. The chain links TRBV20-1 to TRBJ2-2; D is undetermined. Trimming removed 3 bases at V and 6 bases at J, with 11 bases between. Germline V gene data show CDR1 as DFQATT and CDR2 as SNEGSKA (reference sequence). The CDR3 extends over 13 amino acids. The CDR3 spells CSARDKLAGELFF. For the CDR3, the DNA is TGCAGTGCTAGGGATAAACTTGCCGGGGAGCTGTTTTTT.

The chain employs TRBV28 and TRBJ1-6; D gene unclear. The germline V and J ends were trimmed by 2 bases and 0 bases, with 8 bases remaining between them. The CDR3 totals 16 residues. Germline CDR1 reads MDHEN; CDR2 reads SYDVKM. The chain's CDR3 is CASSLRDGSYNSPLHF. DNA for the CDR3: TGTGCCAGCAGTTTACGAGATGGCTCCTATAATTCACCCCTCCACTTT.

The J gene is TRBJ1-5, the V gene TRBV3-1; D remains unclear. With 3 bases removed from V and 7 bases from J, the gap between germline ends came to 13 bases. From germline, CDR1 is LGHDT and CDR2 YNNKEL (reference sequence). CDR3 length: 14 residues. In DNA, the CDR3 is TGTGCCAGCAGCCATGACGATGGAGGACAGCCCCAGCATTTT. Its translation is CASSHDDGGQPQHF.

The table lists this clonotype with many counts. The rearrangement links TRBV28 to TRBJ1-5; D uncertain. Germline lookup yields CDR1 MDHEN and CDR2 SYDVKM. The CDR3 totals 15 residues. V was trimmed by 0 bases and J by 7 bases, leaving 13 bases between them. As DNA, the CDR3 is TGTGCCAGCAGTTTATGGTCGTCGGCTGGCCAGCCCCAGCATTTT. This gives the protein CASSLWSSAGQPQHF.